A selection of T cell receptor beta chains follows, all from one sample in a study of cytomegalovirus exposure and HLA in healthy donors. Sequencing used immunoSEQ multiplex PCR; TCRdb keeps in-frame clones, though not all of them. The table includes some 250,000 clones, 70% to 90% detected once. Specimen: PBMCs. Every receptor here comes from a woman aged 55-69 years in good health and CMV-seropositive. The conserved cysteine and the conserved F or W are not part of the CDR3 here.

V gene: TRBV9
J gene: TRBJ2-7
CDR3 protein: ASSERTGGVDRQY

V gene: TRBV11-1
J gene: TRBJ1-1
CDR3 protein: ASSLRAGMNTEAF

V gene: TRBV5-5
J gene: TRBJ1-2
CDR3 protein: ASSLQYRGLGNYGYT

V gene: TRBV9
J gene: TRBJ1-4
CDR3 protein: ASSSSGKGNEKLF

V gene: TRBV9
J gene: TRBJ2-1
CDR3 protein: ASSAIAGADNEQF

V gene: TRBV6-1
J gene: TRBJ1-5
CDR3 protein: ASSEISRANQPQH

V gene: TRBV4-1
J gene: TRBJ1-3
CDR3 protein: ASSQETGGTGNTIY

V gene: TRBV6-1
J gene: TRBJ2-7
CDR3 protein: ASSGRTGYEQY

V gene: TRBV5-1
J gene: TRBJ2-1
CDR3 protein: ASSSPPGLAGGEQF

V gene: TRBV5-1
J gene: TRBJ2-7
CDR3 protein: ASGSGTGGYEQY

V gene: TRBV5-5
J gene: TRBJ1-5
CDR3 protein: ASSLGPGEVQPQH

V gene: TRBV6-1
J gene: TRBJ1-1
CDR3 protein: ASTEQEAMNTEAF

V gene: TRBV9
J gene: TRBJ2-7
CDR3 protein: ASSVGTGAFSPYEQY

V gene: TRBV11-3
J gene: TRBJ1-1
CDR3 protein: ASSPQPGQFEAF

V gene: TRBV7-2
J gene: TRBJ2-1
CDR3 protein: ASSLETRLFSYNEQF

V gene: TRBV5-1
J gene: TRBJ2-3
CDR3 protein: ASGRASTDTQY

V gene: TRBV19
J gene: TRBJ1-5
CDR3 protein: ASSPPGQGVPRRNQPQH

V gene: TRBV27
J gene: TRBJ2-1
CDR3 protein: ASSLSGGGLADYNEQF

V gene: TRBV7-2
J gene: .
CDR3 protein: ASSLTAGDSYEQY

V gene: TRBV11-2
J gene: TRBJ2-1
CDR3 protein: ASSLTVFSGLAGGGEQF

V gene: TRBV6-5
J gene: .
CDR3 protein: ASSYRDRRYEQY

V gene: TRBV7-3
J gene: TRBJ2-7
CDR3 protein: ASSLIAGDLFEQY

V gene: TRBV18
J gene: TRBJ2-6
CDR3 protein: ASSPRGGSESGANVLT

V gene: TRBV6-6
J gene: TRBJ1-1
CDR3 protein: ASSTGHRNTEAF

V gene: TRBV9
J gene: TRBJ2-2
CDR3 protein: ASSTTGQGALGELF

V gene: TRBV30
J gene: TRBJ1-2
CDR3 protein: ASLNQGNGYT